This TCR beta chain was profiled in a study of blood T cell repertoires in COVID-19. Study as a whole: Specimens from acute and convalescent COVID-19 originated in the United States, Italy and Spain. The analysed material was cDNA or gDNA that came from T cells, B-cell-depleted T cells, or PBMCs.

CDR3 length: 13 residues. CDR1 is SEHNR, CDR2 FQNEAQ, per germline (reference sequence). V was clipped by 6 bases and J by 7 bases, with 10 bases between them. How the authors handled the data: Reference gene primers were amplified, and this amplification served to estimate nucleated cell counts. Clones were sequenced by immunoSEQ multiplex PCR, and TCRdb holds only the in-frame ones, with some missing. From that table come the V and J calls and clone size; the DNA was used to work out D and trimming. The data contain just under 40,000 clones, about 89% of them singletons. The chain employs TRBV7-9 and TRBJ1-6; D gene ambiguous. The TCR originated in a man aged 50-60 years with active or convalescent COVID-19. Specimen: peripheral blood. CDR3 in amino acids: CASRSTVNSPLHF. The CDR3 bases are TGTGCCAGCAGATCCACTGTAAATTCACCCCTCCACTTT.